These 5 T cell receptor beta chains came from one sample sequenced in a study of blood T cell repertoires in COVID-19. Sequencing was performed with immunoSEQ multiplex PCR; in TCRdb, only in-frame clones are kept and a portion is missing. The sample records about 97,000 clones, around nine tenths being singletons. The sequencing input was peripheral blood. The receptors were sampled from a man in his sixties with acute or convalescent COVID-19.

CDR3 bases: TGTGCCAGTACAGGCCCCAATCAGCCCCAGCATTTT. Amino acid sequence: CASTGPNQPQHF. The chain recombines TRBV6-6 with TRBJ1-5; D possibly corresponds to TRBD1 (5 bases). V lost 9 bases to trimming and J lost 3 bases, with 9 bases between them. This CDR3 spans 12 amino acids. Germline lookup yields CDR1 MNHNY and CDR2 SVGAGI (reference sequence).

The sample holds a few counts of this clone. The identical CDR3 is also encoded by other nucleotide sequences in the sample. CDR3 loop: CASSIQGANEKLFF. CDR3 coding DNA: TGTGCCAGTAGTATACAGGGTGCTAATGAAAAACTGTTTTTT. The rearrangement uses TRBV19 and TRBJ1-4; tentative D call: TRBD1 (5 bases). This CDR3 is built from 14 residues. V lost 2 bases to trimming and J lost 3 bases, with 7 bases between them. Per the germline V gene, CDR1 is LNHDA and CDR2 is SQIVND (reference sequence).

This chain uses TRBV7-9 with TRBJ1-1, with a possible D match to TRBD1 (5 bases). CDR1 SEHNR and CDR2 FQNEAQ come from the germline V gene (reference sequence). V was shortened by 5 bases and J by 4 bases, with 11 bases between the two germline ends. The CDR3 is 13 amino acids. The CDR3 loop reads CASSPGGGTEAFF. CDR3 bases: TGTGCCAGCAGCCCCGGGGGGGGCACTGAAGCTTTCTTT.

The chain has TRBV3-1 (or the pseudogene TRBV3-2) and TRBJ1-2, with D unresolved. The V end was cut by 1 base, the J end by 2 bases, with 8 bases between. CDR1 and CDR2 (germline): LGHDT, YNNKEL (reference sequence). This CDR3 has 14 residues. CDR3 residues: CASSQAAQNYGYTF. The CDR3 nucleotides are TGTGCCAGCAGCCAAGCCGCACAGAACTATGGCTACACCTTC.

The chain is built from TRBV5-8 and TRBJ1-3, with D possibly matching TRBD1 (5 bases). The CDR3 runs to 15 residues. CDR1 and CDR2 (germline): SGHTS, YDEGEE. V was cut by 0 bases and J by 4 bases, with 11 bases left in between. CDR3 region: CASSLVRTLGNTIYF. As DNA, the CDR3 is TGTGCCAGCAGCTTGGTGAGGACATTAGGAAACACCATATATTTT.